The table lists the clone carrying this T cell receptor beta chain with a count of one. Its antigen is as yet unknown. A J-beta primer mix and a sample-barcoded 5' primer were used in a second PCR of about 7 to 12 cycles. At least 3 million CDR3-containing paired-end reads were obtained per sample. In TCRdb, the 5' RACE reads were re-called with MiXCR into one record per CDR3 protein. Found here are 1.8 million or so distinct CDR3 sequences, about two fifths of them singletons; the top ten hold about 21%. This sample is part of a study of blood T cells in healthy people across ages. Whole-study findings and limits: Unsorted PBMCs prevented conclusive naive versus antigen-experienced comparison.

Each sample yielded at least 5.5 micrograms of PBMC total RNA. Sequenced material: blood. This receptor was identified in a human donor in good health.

The CDR3 DNA reads TGTGCCAGCAGTTTAGCGCCGGCAGGCTCGACTCCCCTCCACTTT. Its translation: CASSLAPAGSTPLHF. The chain recombines TRBV12-3 or TRBV12-4 with TRBJ1-6; no clear D gene. Trimming shortened V by 0 bases and J by 13 bases, and 16 bases separated the two germline ends. This CDR3 spans 15 amino acids.